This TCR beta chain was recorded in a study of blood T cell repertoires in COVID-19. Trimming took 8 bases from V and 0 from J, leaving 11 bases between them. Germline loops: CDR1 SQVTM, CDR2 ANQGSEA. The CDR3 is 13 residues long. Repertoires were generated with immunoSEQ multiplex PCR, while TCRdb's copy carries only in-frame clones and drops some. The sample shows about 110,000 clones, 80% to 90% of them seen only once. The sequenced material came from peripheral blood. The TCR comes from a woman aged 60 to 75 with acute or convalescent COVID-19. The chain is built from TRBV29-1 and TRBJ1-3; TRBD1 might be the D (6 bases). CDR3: CSIIQGSGNTIYF. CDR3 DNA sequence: TGCAGCATCATACAGGGCTCTGGAAACACCATATATTTT.